The next 18 T cell receptor beta chains were all read from a single sample in a study of regulatory T cells in long-lasting Graves disease. The TCR beta library used iRepertoire HTBI primers with Arm-PCR amplification of CDR3. TCRdb redid the calling of the multiplex PCR reads with MiXCR, one entry per CDR3 protein. The data show around 250,000 distinct CDR3 sequences, with around 18% seen just once and 13% to 15% held by the top ten. Time point defined: newly diagnosed GD, antithyroid drugs for less than 3 months. With RNA extracted from PBMCs as input, the TCR library was made. These records were also assigned to another study, of T cells in Graves' hyperthyroidism and ophthalmopathy.

The sample was peripheral blood mononuclear cells (PBMCs), taken at new diagnosis, from a patient treated with antithyroid drugs. The receptors stem from a woman in her twenties or thirties with Graves disease.

This rearrangement joins TRBV7-2 to TRBJ2-7; no firm D call. The germline gives CDR1 SGHTA, CDR2 FQGNSA. V shed 1 base and J shed 6 bases, with 7 bases lying between them. The length of the CDR3 is 12 residues. In nucleotides, the CDR3 is TGTGCCAGCAGCTTAGAGGGAAGCGAGCAGTACTTC. Its translation: CASSLEGSEQYF. The entire variable domain, with the rest obtained from reference TRBV7-2 and TRBJ2-7, is as follows: GAGVSQSPSNKVTEKGKDVELRCDPISGHTALYWYRQSLGQGLEFLIYFQGNSAPDKSGLPSDRFSAERTGGSVSTLTIQRTQQEDSAVYLCASSLEGSEQYFGPGTRLTVT.

This clonotype showed up many times. The chain uses TRBV12-3 or TRBV12-4 and TRBJ2-5, with D possibly TRBD2 on 6 matching bases. Trimming shortened V by 8 bases and J by 4 bases, and 14 bases separated the two germline ends. The CDR3 is made up of 13 amino acids. The CDR3 nucleotides read TGTGCCAGCCTACTTTTGGGAGGAGAGACCCAGTACTTC. The encoded protein is CASLLLGGETQYF.

Many counts were recorded for this clonotype. The chain is built from TRBV5-5 and TRBJ1-5; D is undetermined. V was cut by 0 bases and J by 1 base, with 11 bases left in between. The CDR3 is 16 amino acids. Germline V CDR1 and CDR2: SGHKS, YYEKEE (reference sequence). In DNA form, the CDR3 reads TGTGCCAGCAGCTTGGATTTATATAGGAGCAATCAGCCCCAGCATTTT. This sequence encodes CASSLDLYRSNQPQHF.

The rearrangement links TRBV7-9 to TRBJ1-2; no firm D call. The germline CDR1 and CDR2 sequences are SEHNR and FQNEAQ (reference sequence). The CDR3 sequence is 14 residues long. Trimming removed 4 bases at V and 0 bases at J, with 9 bases between. The CDR3: CASSSGIPNYGYTF. CDR3 sequence (DNA): TGTGCCAGCAGCTCCGGGATTCCTAACTATGGCTACACCTTC.

This clonotype appeared many times. The V and J genes are TRBV20-1 and TRBJ1-6; D unresolved. The V and J ends lost 4 bases and 6 bases respectively, with 10 bases between them. This CDR3 spans 13 amino acids. Germline V gives CDR1 DFQATT, CDR2 SNEGSKA (reference sequence). In DNA, the CDR3 is TGCAGTGCTACTCGGGCCCTTAATTCACCCCTCCACTTT. Amino acid sequence: CSATRALNSPLHF.

This clonotype was detected many times. The gene calls are TRBV5-1 and TRBJ1-6; 8 nucleotides match TRBD1. The V gene's germline CDR1 is SGHRS and CDR2 YFSETQ. The ends lost 5 bases at V and 8 bases at J; junction bases unmatched: 9. This CDR3 comprises 15 residues. CDR3 loop: CASSFRTGLDSPLHF. In nucleotides, the CDR3 is TGCGCCAGCAGTTTCCGGACAGGGTTGGATTCACCCCTCCACTTT. Filled out from reference TRBV5-1 and TRBJ1-6, the complete variable domain reads KAGVTQTPRYLIKTRGQQVTLSCSPISGHRSVSWYQQTPGQGLQFLFEYFSETQRNKGNFPGRFSGRQFSNSRSEMNVSTLELGDSALYLCASSFRTGLDSPLHFGNGTRLTVT.

With regard to this clonotype: Given a much more abundant clone one base away, this may be a read error. This chain joins TRBV4-1 and TRBJ1-3; D is undetermined. Germline V gene lookup returns CDR1 MGHRA and CDR2 YSYEKL. The CDR3 length is 16 residues. The V end was cut by 1 base, the J end by 4 bases, with 14 bases between. CDR3 residues: CASSQGSQINGNTIYF. The DNA of the CDR3 is TGCGCCAGCAGCCAAGGATCGCAGATCAACGGAAACACCATATATTTT.

On this clonotype itself: One end of the junction varies from germline; a read error may be responsible. The chain joins TRBV2 to TRBJ2-1; the D gene is possibly TRBD2 (6 bases). The CDR3 contains 13 residues. Per the germline V gene, CDR1 is SNHLY and CDR2 is FYNNEI. The CDR3 nucleotides read TGTGCCAGCAGTGCGGTGGGGGGTAGTGAGCAGCTCTTC. As protein: CASSAVGGSEQLF.

This clonotype has at least ten counts. The genes are TRBV2 and TRBJ1-5; no definite D call. This CDR3 region has 13 residues. The ends were cut back, 2 bases at V and 7 bases at J, with 9 bases in the middle. Germline values: CDR1 SNHLY, CDR2 FYNNEI. CDR3 in DNA: TGTGCCAGCAGTGAAAGGGAAGAGCAGCCCCAGCATTTT. Protein: CASSEREEQPQHF.

Ten or more counts support this clonotype. The V call is TRBV6-1, the J call TRBJ1-3; 8 nucleotides agree with TRBD1. In germline, CDR1 is MNHNS, CDR2 SASEGT. V lost 6 bases, J lost 2 bases, and 6 bases stayed unmatched. CDR3 length equals 15 residues. The DNA for the CDR3 is TGTGCCAGCAGATCTCAGGGGGCGCCTGGAAACACCATATATTTT. As protein: CASRSQGAPGNTIYF.

A note on this clonotype: A much bigger clone sits one base away, suggesting this may be a read error. V usage is TRBV10-2 and J usage is TRBJ2-1; 10 bases line up with TRBD1. Germline V gene lookup returns CDR1 WSHSY and CDR2 SAAADI. Unmatched junction bases numbered 10, after V lost 4 bases and J lost 10 bases. This CDR3 is built from 15 residues. CDR3 sequence: CASSGIGTGAAEQFF. CDR3 in DNA: TGCGCCAGCAGTGGAATCGGGACAGGGGCCGCGGAGCAGTTCTTC.

This clonotype was counted ten times or more. The DNA for the CDR3 is TGTGCCAGCTCACCCGGACAGGGTCCTTCGTACACTGAAGCTTTCTTT. Protein product: CASSPGQGPSYTEAFF. The chain employs TRBV18 and TRBJ1-1; 8 bases map to TRBD1. Germline V gives CDR1 KGHSH, CDR2 LQKENI. Unmatched junction bases numbered 9, after V lost 3 bases and J lost 3 bases. This CDR3 has 16 residues. The full variable domain, its missing parts supplied by reference TRBV18 and TRBJ1-1, is NAGVMQNPRHLVRRRGQEARLRCSPMKGHSHVYWYRQLPEEGLKFMVYLQKENIIDESGMPKERFSAEFPKEGPSILRIQQVVRGDSAAYFCASSPGQGPSYTEAFFGQGTRLTVV.

Many counts were recorded for this clonotype. The rearrangement joins TRBV3-1 to TRBJ1-1; D unclear. In germline, CDR1 is LGHDT, CDR2 YNNKEL (reference sequence). V was cut by 0 bases and J by 4 bases, with 12 bases left in between. The CDR3 contains 15 residues. In nucleotides, the CDR3 is TGTGCCAGCAGCCAAGAAATGGGCCTCTTCACTGAAGCTTTCTTT. As protein: CASSQEMGLFTEAFF.

As for this clonotype: Given a far larger clone just one base away, this is likely a sequencing read error. V is TRBV7-9 and J is TRBJ2-1; D not certain. The J call is doubtful: the DNA matches TRBJ2-5 better. The CDR3 totals 10 residues. Germline loops: CDR1 SEHNR, CDR2 FQNEAQ (reference sequence). This CDR3 reads CASSKETQYF. The CDR3 DNA is TGTGCCAGCAGTAAAGAGACCCAGTACTTC.

There are many counts of this clonotype. V is TRBV20-1 and J is TRBJ1-2; 7 bases are a match to TRBD1. The V gene's germline CDR1 is DFQATT and CDR2 SNEGSKA (reference sequence). V lost 1 base to trimming and J lost 8 bases; unmatched junction nucleotides: 10. The CDR3 is made up of 14 amino acids. Written as DNA, the CDR3 is TGCAGTGCTAGAGTCGGGACAGCCACTACCGGCTACACCTTC. It translates to CSARVGTATTGYTF.

This clonotype showed up just a few times. This rearrangement joins TRBV10-3 to TRBJ1-1; D may be TRBD1 (6 bases). This CDR3 has 14 amino acids. The germline CDR1 and CDR2 sequences are ENHRY and SYGVKD. Trimming took off 6 bases at V and 1 base at J, with 12 bases between the two ends. The CDR3, as DNA: TGTGCCATCAGCAGGACAGAAAAGAACACTGAAGCTTTCTTT. This codes for CAISRTEKNTEAFF.

Details on this clonotype: This probably arose from a read error, given a far larger clone one base away. The rearrangement links TRBV27 to TRBJ2-3; 13 bases align to TRBD2. The CDR3 loop spans 15 amino acids. Germline CDR1 reads MNHEY; CDR2 reads SMNVEV (reference sequence). The trim removed 4 bases at V and 6 bases at J, leaving 4 bases unmatched. The CDR3 nucleotides are TGTGCCAGCAGTTCCGGGACTAGCGGGGATGATACGCAGTATTTT. Residues: CASSSGTSGDDTQYF.

This clonotype was observed at least ten times. V and J are TRBV4-2 and TRBJ1-2, with D possibly matching TRBD1 (5 bases). The CDR3 runs 15 residues. The V and J ends lost 7 bases and 7 bases respectively, with 22 bases between them. Germline V lookup: CDR1 LGHNA, CDR2 YNFKEQ. DNA of the CDR3: TGTGCCAGCACCCCCGGAGGCAGGGTTGATAGTGGCTACACCTTC. Translated: CASTPGGRVDSGYTF.